This note documents a single TCR beta chain sequence. The germline CDR1 and CDR2 sequences are SGHRS and YFSETQ. The CDR3 spans 15 residues. V shed 0 bases and J shed 0 bases, with 9 bases lying between them. The sample is drawn from a study of blood T cells in healthy people across ages. The authors ran a second PCR of about 7 to 11 cycles using a sample-barcoded 5' primer and a J-beta primer mix. Each CDR3 protein gets one entry after TCRdb re-called the 5' RACE reads with MiXCR. Counted here are over 500,000 distinct CDR3 sequences, 40% to 65% occurring once; the ten biggest clones make up 13%. The gene calls are TRBV5-1 and TRBJ1-1; D is unclear. Sequenced sample: blood. The TCR comes from a woman aged 80 or older in good health. The chain's CDR3 is CASSLARPMNTEAFF. The CDR3 DNA reads as TGCGCCAGCAGCTTGGCCCGGCCGATGAACACTGAAGCTTTCTTT. The full variable domain, completed using reference TRBV5-1 and TRBJ1-1, is KAGVTQTPRYLIKTRGQQVTLSCSPISGHRSVSWYQQTPGQGLQFLFEYFSETQRNKGNFPGRFSGRQFSNSRSEMNVSTLELGDSALYLCASSLARPMNTEAFFGQGTRLTVV.